The next 29 T cell receptor beta chains were all read from a single sample in a study of identical twins (dated by TCRdb to 2016 to 2017). Libraries were built with 5' RACE. Sequencing relied on an Illumina HiSeq 2000. TCRdb itself trimmed the public reads at Q25 with fastp, ran MiXCR and retained productive beta chains. Each entry is one CDR3 protein sequence, shown with its most common DNA and genes. The table for this sample lists 400,000 to 650,000 distinct CDR3 sequences; approximately 22% of them were counted only once. The ten largest clones add up to 0.75% to 0.95% of the sample. The same sample was also studied in work on T cells expressing NK-cell markers.

Input material: CD4+ T cells sorted from blood. The receptors here all came from a woman aged 18 to 35 in good health.

The V and J genes are TRBV20-1 and TRBJ2-1; no definite D call. V dropped 1 base and J dropped 5 bases, with 15 bases sitting between them. The CDR3 spans 15 residues. CDR1 DFQATT and CDR2 SNEGSKA come from the germline V gene (reference sequence). The CDR3 spells CSARGPNRLNNEQFF. The CDR3, as DNA: TGCAGTGCTAGAGGGCCCAACCGATTAAACAATGAGCAGTTCTTC.

A few counts support this clonotype. This rearrangement joins TRBV10-3 to TRBJ1-1; D unresolved. The CDR3 consists of 14 residues. V was pared by 3 bases and J by 5 bases, with 13 bases between. Looked up from germline, CDR1 is ENHRY and CDR2 is SYGVKD. The CDR3: CAISDGYGRTEAFF. CDR3 bases: TGTGCCATCAGTGACGGGTACGGTAGGACTGAAGCTTTCTTT.

This clonotype was seen only a few times. V and J are TRBV10-3 and TRBJ2-7; D ambiguous. V was shortened by 3 bases and J by 3 bases, with 3 bases between the two germline ends. This CDR3 has 11 residues. CDR1 is ENHRY and CDR2 is SYGVKD in the germline V gene. The CDR3 here is CAISDYYEQYF. The CDR3 DNA sequence: TGTGCCATCAGTGATTACTACGAGCAGTACTTC.

This clonotype came up a few times. V usage is TRBV2 and J usage is TRBJ1-4; no reliable D call. Germline-derived CDR1 and CDR2 are SNHLY and FYNNEI. The CDR3 contains 11 residues. V lost 6 bases to trimming and J lost 5 bases, with 4 bases between them. CDR3 DNA: TGTGCCAGCAGAGCAAATGAAAAACTGTTTTTT. Its translation: CASRANEKLFF.

This clonotype was counted at least ten times. The chain is built from TRBV5-1 and TRBJ1-5; D might be TRBD1 (6 bases). Germline lookup yields CDR1 SGHRS and CDR2 YFSETQ. Trimming pared 1 base from V and 2 bases from J, leaving 13 bases between. The CDR3 runs to 16 residues. The CDR3 DNA follows: TGCGCCAGCAGCTTGTTAGGGGGAGTTGGCAATCAGCCCCAGCATTTT. Amino acids: CASSLLGGVGNQPQHF.

This rearrangement joins TRBV5-1 to TRBJ2-1, with 10 bases fitting TRBD2. V was pared by 5 bases and J by 8 bases, with 10 bases of the junction left unmatched. The CDR3 has 15 residues. CDR1 and CDR2 from the germline V gene are SGHRS and YFSETQ. The CDR3 reads CASRALSGGADEQFF. As DNA, the CDR3 is TGCGCCAGCAGGGCCTTAAGCGGGGGGGCCGATGAGCAGTTCTTC.

This clonotype was counted between two and nine times. DNA of the CDR3: TGCAGTGCTCATCCTACTAGCGGTCTTAGCACAGATACGCAGTATTTT. Its translation is CSAHPTSGLSTDTQYF. The chain combines TRBV20-1 with TRBJ2-3; 8 bases are a match to TRBD2. Per the germline V gene, CDR1 is DFQATT and CDR2 is SNEGSKA (reference sequence). Germline trimming cut 5 bases from V and 0 bases from J; bases unmatched to any gene: 10. The CDR3 sequence is 16 residues long.

This chain uses TRBV2 with TRBJ1-2; D is undetermined. Germline CDR1 SNHLY, CDR2 FYNNEI. This CDR3 region has 13 residues. Trimming removed 6 bases from V and 2 bases from J, with 10 bases in between. CDR3 loop: CASRLGLNYGYTF. Here the CDR3 DNA reads TGTGCCAGCAGGCTAGGCCTGAACTATGGCTACACCTTC.

The chain's CDR3 is CASSRNRGDAFF. DNA for the CDR3: TGTGCCAGCAGCCGAAACCGGGGGGATGCTTTCTTT. The V and J genes are TRBV13 and TRBJ1-1; perhaps TRBD1 as D (5 bases). CDR3 length equals 12 residues. From germline, CDR1 is PRHDT and CDR2 FYEKMQ (reference sequence). V lost 5 bases and J 11 bases, leaving 15 bases between the germline ends.

This clonotype was seen only a few times. J is TRBJ1-1 and V is TRBV6-1, with D tentatively TRBD1 (5 bases). The CDR3 covers 14 residues. Germline assignment: CDR1 MNHNS and CDR2 SASEGT. The V end lost 6 bases, the J end lost 1 base, and 12 bases lay between the germline ends. For the CDR3, the DNA is TGTGCCAGCAGGATCCTCGGACAGAACACTGAAGCTTTCTTT. Protein: CASRILGQNTEAFF.

V and J are TRBV5-1 and TRBJ1-2; D is undetermined. The CDR3 consists of 15 residues. V was trimmed by 4 bases and J by 2 bases, leaving 15 bases between them. Germline lookup yields CDR1 SGHRS and CDR2 YFSETQ. CDR3 in DNA: TGCGCCAGCAGCCCTGAGACGGCCCGCAACTATGGCTACACCTTC. Its translation: CASSPETARNYGYTF.

This clonotype was observed a handful of times. V is TRBV20-1 and J is TRBJ2-3, with no clear D. This CDR3 has 12 residues. The V end lost 2 bases, the J end lost 7 bases, and 10 bases lay between the germline ends. Germline V gives CDR1 DFQATT, CDR2 SNEGSKA (reference sequence). CDR3 nucleotides: TGCAGTGCTAGATCTCCCGAGAATACGCAGTATTTT. This gives the protein CSARSPENTQYF.

V gene TRBV12-3 or TRBV12-4 combines with J gene TRBJ2-2; tentatively, D is TRBD1 (6 bases). Between the trimmed V and J ends, which lost 7 bases and 1 base, there was a span of 13 bases. The CDR3 extends over 15 amino acids. The chain's CDR3 is CASITGQLNTGELFF. In DNA, the CDR3 is TGTGCCAGCATCACTGGACAGCTGAACACCGGGGAGCTGTTTTTT.

This clonotype was counted between two and nine times. The chain couples TRBV2 to TRBJ2-3; D is uncertain. The ends were cut back, 10 bases at V and 11 bases at J, with 13 bases in the middle. The CDR3 is 10 amino acids. CDR1 and CDR2 (germline): SNHLY, FYNNEI. The CDR3 protein is CATSSKGQYF. The CDR3 region has the DNA TGTGCCACAAGCTCGAAGGGGCAGTATTTT. Drawing the rest from reference TRBV2 and TRBJ2-3, the complete variable domain is EPEVTQTPSHQVTQMGQEVILRCVPISNHLYFYWYRQILGQKVEFLVSFYNNEISEKSEIFDDQFSVERPDGSNFTLKIRSTKLEDSAMYFCATSSKGQYFGPGTRLTVL.

This clonotype was seen a few times. The rearrangement links TRBV5-6 to TRBJ2-3; tentative D call: TRBD2 (6 bases). Trimming shortened V by 5 bases and J by 5 bases, and 15 bases separated the two germline ends. Germline V CDR1 and CDR2: SGHDT, YYEEEE. This CDR3 is 14 amino acids long. The CDR3 DNA is TGTGCCAGCAGATCTAGCGTTTCCCGAGATACGCAGTATTTT. It encodes CASRSSVSRDTQYF.

The rearrangement joins TRBV4-3 to TRBJ2-5, with 10 bases identical to TRBD2. The CDR3 contains 18 residues. Germline V lookup: CDR1 LGHNA, CDR2 YSLEER. The junction had 9 bases not matched to a gene; V was cut back by 0 bases and J by 2 bases. CDR3 sequence: CASSQDIPSGRPQETQYF. CDR3 nucleotides: TGCGCCAGCAGCCAAGATATCCCTAGCGGGAGACCTCAAGAGACCCAGTACTTC.

V and J are TRBV11-2 and TRBJ1-2; possibly TRBD1 for D (5 bases). CDR3 size: 12 residues. V dropped 5 bases and J dropped 8 bases, with 12 bases sitting between them. The V gene's germline CDR1 is SGHAT and CDR2 FQNNGV. The CDR3 nucleotides are TGTGCCAGCAGCGTTGGGGGGGAGGGCTACACCTTC. Translating it yields CASSVGGEGYTF.

The chain joins TRBV7-2 to TRBJ2-1; TRBD2 matches at 13 bases. Germline V gene lookup returns CDR1 SGHTA and CDR2 FQGNSA. The CDR3 is 13 amino acids. The J segment lost 16 bases and the V segment lost 5 bases, leaving 8 bases of the junction unmatched. The CDR3 DNA is TGTGCCAGCAGCACCCGGACTAGCGGGAGAGCATTCTTC. Translating gives CASSTRTSGRAFF.

The rearrangement joins TRBV5-1 to TRBJ1-2; a weak D match, TRBD1 (5 bases). CDR3 length: 18 residues. In germline, CDR1 is SGHRS, CDR2 YFSETQ. Trimming removed 0 bases at V and 2 bases at J, with 20 bases between. The CDR3 protein is CASSLDRGPRVSNYGYTF. The CDR3 DNA is TGCGCCAGCAGCTTGGATAGGGGCCCTCGGGTGTCAAACTATGGCTACACCTTC.

V and J are TRBV28 and TRBJ2-4, with 12 bases fitting TRBD1. V gave up 6 bases and J gave up 1 base; unmatched junction bases: 7. This CDR3 is built from 17 residues. The V gene's germline CDR1 is MDHEN and CDR2 SYDVKM. CDR3: CASRRGQGALAKNIQYF. The CDR3 nucleotides read TGTGCCAGCAGAAGGGGACAGGGGGCTCTCGCCAAAAACATTCAGTACTTC.

A word on this clonotype: At one boundary the junction diverges from the germline segment, which might be a read error. The chain uses TRBV27 and TRBJ2-7, with TRBD2 matching over 9 bases. From germline, CDR1 is MNHEY and CDR2 SMNVEV (reference sequence). The CDR3 has 17 residues. The CDR3 sequence is CASSLSPSSGSSYEQYF. The CDR3 DNA is TGTGCCAGCAGTCTATCACCTAGTAGCGGGAGCTCCTACGAGCAGTACTTC.

The sample holds a few counts of this clonotype. The chain is built from TRBV5-1 and TRBJ2-3, with 12 bases lining up with TRBD2. CDR1 and CDR2 (germline): SGHRS, YFSETQ. The CDR3 has 17 amino acids. V lost 0 bases to trimming and J lost 2 bases; unmatched junction nucleotides: 4. The CDR3 loop is CASSLAGLAGLTDTQYF. As DNA, the CDR3 is TGCGCCAGCAGCTTGGCCGGACTAGCGGGACTCACAGATACGCAGTATTTT.

This clonotype was counted a single time. The gene calls are TRBV5-6 and TRBJ2-1, with D maybe TRBD2 (6 bases). The germline V and J ends were trimmed by 2 bases and 0 bases, with 12 bases remaining between them. CDR3 length equals 16 residues. Germline lookup yields CDR1 SGHDT and CDR2 YYEEEE. CDR3 loop: CASSLWDSRSYNEQFF. The DNA for the CDR3 is TGTGCCAGCAGCTTATGGGACTCCCGCTCCTACAATGAGCAGTTCTTC.

This chain's CDR3 is CASSQLDRGLDNEQFF. DNA for the CDR3: TGTGCCAGCAGCCAACTGGACAGGGGGCTGGACAATGAGCAGTTCTTC. The V call is TRBV11-2, the J call TRBJ2-1; 11 nucleotides agree with TRBD1. Germline V CDR1 and CDR2: SGHAT, FQNNGV. This CDR3 contains 16 residues. V dropped 5 bases and J dropped 5; count of bases not matched to a gene: 8.

This chain connects TRBV7-2 to TRBJ2-2; D remains ambiguous. The length of the CDR3 is 14 residues. Trimming took off 2 bases at V and 5 bases at J, with 9 bases between the two ends. Germline V CDR1 and CDR2: SGHTA, FQGNSA. The CDR3 loop reads CASSLTPRTGELFF. The CDR3 DNA sequence: TGTGCCAGCAGCTTAACACCTCGAACCGGGGAGCTGTTTTTT.

This clonotype turned up a few times. The CDR3 sequence: CSGGGYEETQYF. The DNA for the CDR3 is TGCAGTGGGGGGGGCTACGAAGAGACCCAGTACTTC. The chain uses TRBV20-1 and TRBJ2-5, with D tentatively TRBD2 (7 bases). This CDR3 region has 12 residues. Trimming left V 7 bases short and J 3 bases short, with 12 bases between. The V gene's germline CDR1 is DFQATT and CDR2 SNEGSKA (reference sequence).

This clonotype was recorded once. The rearrangement uses TRBV12-5 and TRBJ2-7; a weak D match, TRBD1 (7 bases). The ends were cut back, 5 bases at V and 6 bases at J, with 14 bases in the middle. Germline V gives CDR1 LGHNT, CDR2 FRNRAP. CDR3 length equals 13 residues. The CDR3 nucleotides read TGTGCTAGTGGTGGAGGGGACAGCGGCGAGCAGTACTTC. This codes for CASGGGDSGEQYF.

This rearrangement joins TRBV7-2 to TRBJ1-1; D not resolved. V lost 5 bases, J lost 0 bases, and 7 bases lay in between. Per the germline V gene, CDR1 is SGHTA and CDR2 is FQGNSA. The CDR3 is made up of 13 amino acids. The CDR3: CASSVKMNTEAFF. The DNA for the CDR3 is TGTGCCAGCAGCGTGAAGATGAACACTGAAGCTTTCTTT.

This clonotype has only a few counts. V is TRBV9 and J is TRBJ2-2, with D hard to call. The CDR3 runs 16 residues. The germline gives CDR1 SGDLS, CDR2 YYNGEE. V shed 0 bases and J shed 6 bases, with 15 bases lying between them. The CDR3 sequence: CASSVGPPQAAGELFF. In DNA form, the CDR3 reads TGTGCCAGCAGCGTAGGACCACCCCAAGCCGCCGGGGAGCTGTTTTTT.